What follows are 20 T cell receptor beta chains derived from one specimen sequenced in a study of T cells in Graves' hyperthyroidism and ophthalmopathy. RNA transcripts were the template for amplifying TCR beta CDR3 regions. The HTBI set primed first-round TCR CDR3 RT-PCR. TCRdb reanalysed the multiplex PCR reads using MiXCR and keeps one entry per CDR3 protein. Seen here are under 650,000 distinct CDR3 sequences, around 16% observed once, and the top ten hold around 4%. The sequenced sample was blood. These receptors came from a woman in her thirties with Graves' hyperthyroidism.

The table lists this clonotype with many counts. The CDR3 region has the DNA TGTGCCAGCTCACCCGAGGCGAGTGGCACTGAAGCTTTCTTT. Its translation is CASSPEASGTEAFF. The V and J genes are TRBV18 and TRBJ1-1, with D hard to call. The germline V gene encodes CDR1 KGHSH and CDR2 LQKENI. V dropped 3 bases and J dropped 4 bases, with 12 bases sitting between them. The length of the CDR3 is 14 residues.

This clonotype was observed at least ten times. The CDR3 nucleotides read TGTGCCAGCAGTGCCTGGGCCAGCCAAGGGTATGGCTACACCTTC. Its translation: CASSAWASQGYGYTF. This chain uses TRBV6-1 with TRBJ1-2, with no clear D. CDR1 MNHNS and CDR2 SASEGT come from the germline V gene. There are 15 residues in the CDR3. Trimming stripped 4 bases from V and 5 bases from J, with 17 bases between.

The sample holds many counts of this clonotype. The chain carries TRBV13 and TRBJ2-7; the match to TRBD2 covers 14 bases. The CDR3 loop spans 19 amino acids. The ends lost 5 bases at V and 3 bases at J; junction bases unmatched: 15. CDR1 and CDR2 from the germline V gene are PRHDT and FYEKMQ (reference sequence). The CDR3: CASSPDGTSGRSAVYEQYF. CDR3 DNA sequence: TGTGCCAGCAGCCCCGACGGGACTAGCGGGAGATCGGCCGTCTACGAGCAGTACTTC.

This clonotype came up many times. The chain joins TRBV6-1 to TRBJ1-2, with 8 positions matching TRBD1. The CDR3 contains 11 residues. J was trimmed by 8 bases and V by 8 bases; bases with no gene match: 4. Germline CDR1 and CDR2: MNHNS and SASEGT. The DNA for the CDR3 is TGTGCCAGCTGGACAGGGATGGGCTACACCTTC. It encodes CASWTGMGYTF.

The CDR3 nucleotides are TGTGCCACCAGTGATTGGAGAAGGGGTACCGGGGAGCTGTTTTTT. Protein sequence: CATSDWRRGTGELFF. This chain connects TRBV24-1 to TRBJ2-2; a weak D match, TRBD1 (5 bases). The germline V and J ends were trimmed by 2 bases and 5 bases, with 11 bases remaining between them. CDR1 and CDR2 (germline): KGHDR, SFDVKD. The CDR3 is made up of 15 amino acids.

In the case of this clonotype: A read error is possible here, since a much larger clone lies one base away. The V and J genes are TRBV15 and TRBJ1-1, with 7 bases fitting TRBD1. The J segment lost 1 base and the V segment lost 0 bases, leaving 20 bases of the junction unmatched. This CDR3 region has 21 residues. Germline CDR1 and CDR2: LNHNV and YYDKDF (reference sequence). The CDR3 coding sequence is TGTGCCACCAGCAGAGATCTCCCTCCGGGACAGATAATTTTCCGGAACACTGAAGCTTTCTTT. The encoded protein is CATSRDLPPGQIIFRNTEAFF.

The chain links TRBV5-8 to TRBJ2-1, with 9 bases aligning to TRBD1. Germline V gene lookup returns CDR1 SGHTS and CDR2 YDEGEE. V trimming: 5 bases; J trimming: 2 bases; junction bases outside the gene matches: 8. This CDR3 has 16 residues. CDR3 sequence reads: CASRPGTGYPYNEQFF. The CDR3 DNA follows: TGTGCCAGCAGGCCTGGGACAGGGTATCCCTACAATGAGCAGTTCTTC.

This clonotype was counted ten times or more. This chain connects TRBV7-2 to TRBJ2-7; 7 bases match TRBD1. Trimming cost V 0 bases and J 1 base; bases outside gene matches: 6. CDR3 length equals 16 residues. Germline lookup yields CDR1 SGHTA and CDR2 FQGNSA. This CDR3 reads CASSLATGMGSYEQYF. CDR3 DNA: TGTGCCAGCAGCTTAGCGACAGGGATGGGATCCTACGAGCAGTACTTC.

In this sample, this clonotype turned up many times. This chain links TRBV11-2 with TRBJ2-7, with unresolved D. The CDR3 is 13 residues long. Germline CDR1 reads SGHAT; CDR2 reads FQNNGV. Trimming stripped 5 bases from V and 4 bases from J, with 12 bases between. CDR3 protein: CASSLSTLYEQYF. CDR3 sequence (DNA): TGTGCCAGCAGCCTCAGTACCCTATACGAGCAGTACTTC.

This clonotype was counted only a few times. J is TRBJ1-1 and V is TRBV4-2, with 8 bases fitting TRBD1. Germline lookup yields CDR1 LGHNA and CDR2 YNFKEQ. This CDR3 comprises 16 residues. J lost 1 base, V lost 2 bases, and 6 bases had no gene match. The CDR3 spells CASSQILGQENTEAFF. In DNA form, the CDR3 reads TGTGCCAGCAGCCAAATATTGGGACAGGAGAACACTGAAGCTTTCTTT.

There are many counts of this clonotype. This chain links TRBV20-1 with TRBJ2-1; 7 positions agree with TRBD2. Germline CDR1 reads DFQATT; CDR2 reads SNEGSKA (reference sequence). This CDR3 contains 12 residues. Trimming took 3 bases from V and 6 from J; bases not matched to a gene: 2. The CDR3 spells CSASGLVNEQFF. The CDR3, as DNA: TGCAGTGCTAGCGGACTAGTCAATGAGCAGTTCTTC.

This clonotype was seen at least ten times. The chain uses TRBV3-1 and TRBJ1-1; a possible D gene is TRBD1 (5 bases). Germline CDR1 LGHDT, CDR2 YNNKEL (reference sequence). With 5 bases removed from V and 5 bases from J, the gap between germline ends came to 9 bases. The CDR3 totals 12 residues. The CDR3 DNA sequence: TGTGCCAGCAGCGACTGGGGGACTGAAGCTTTCTTT. The encoded protein is CASSDWGTEAFF.

The chain combines TRBV5-6 with TRBJ2-7, with 7 bases fitting TRBD2. Germline-derived CDR1 and CDR2 are SGHDT and YYEEEE. J gave up 8 bases and V 0 bases, and 8 bases lay outside the gene matches. The CDR3 totals 14 residues. This CDR3 is CASSLGAGAPKQYF. The CDR3, as DNA: TGTGCCAGCAGCTTGGGGGCGGGAGCCCCTAAGCAGTACTTC.

This clonotype appeared a few times. The junction and the germline gene differ at one end; a read error may be behind it. This chain uses TRBV15 with TRBJ1-2; 9 nucleotides agree with TRBD1. The germline CDR1 and CDR2 sequences are LNHNV and YYDKDF (reference sequence). CDR3 length: 17 amino acids. In DNA, the CDR3 is TGTGCCACCAGCCGAGACTACGAGACCGGGACAGGGAGTGGCTACACCTTC. This sequence encodes CATSRDYETGTGSGYTF.

The chain combines TRBV7-2 with TRBJ2-1, with 7 positions matching TRBD2. The CDR3 totals 14 residues. Germline assignment: CDR1 SGHTA and CDR2 FQGNSA. After removal of 5 bases from V and 6 bases from J, the junction contained 7 bases not matched to a gene. CDR3 sequence reads: CASSRASGPNEQFF. As DNA, the CDR3 is TGTGCCAGCAGCAGGGCTAGCGGACCCAATGAGCAGTTCTTC.

The chain employs TRBV29-1 and TRBJ2-3, with TRBD1 as a possible D gene (5 bases). With 6 bases removed from V and 3 bases from J, the gap between germline ends came to 13 bases. CDR3 length: 13 amino acids. Germline loops: CDR1 SQVTM, CDR2 ANQGSEA. The CDR3 nucleotides are TGCAGCGTGGATCAGCAGGGAACAGATACGCAGTATTTT. This gives the protein CSVDQQGTDTQYF.

This clonotype was seen only a few times. J is TRBJ1-2 and V is TRBV10-2; D perhaps matches TRBD1 (5 bases). V dropped 8 bases and J dropped 8 bases, with 18 bases sitting between them. Germline CDR1 WSHSY, CDR2 SAAADI. This CDR3 has 13 residues. This CDR3 is CASLDSLLGGYTF. DNA for the CDR3: TGCGCCAGCCTAGACAGCCTCTTGGGGGGCTACACCTTC.

The chain is built from TRBV5-8 and TRBJ2-2; D unclear. Germline-derived CDR1 and CDR2 are SGHTS and YDEGEE. V lost 0 bases, J lost 2 bases, and 11 bases lay in between. The CDR3 spans 16 residues. CDR3 bases: TGTGCCAGCAGCTTGGCCTTCGTCCTCAACACCGGGGAGCTGTTTTTT. Translation: CASSLAFVLNTGELFF.

The chain recombines TRBV4-1 with TRBJ2-3, with 8 nucleotides matching TRBD2. The CDR3 spans 17 residues. Germline CDR1 and CDR2: MGHRA and YSYEKL. The V gene end was trimmed by 4 bases and the J gene end by 6 bases; junction bases not matched to a gene: 15. CDR3 protein: CASSLIPAGEAGDTQYF. The CDR3 DNA follows: TGCGCCAGCAGCCTTATCCCAGCGGGAGAGGCAGGTGATACGCAGTATTTT.

Notes on this clonotype: A much bigger clone sits one base away, suggesting this may be a read error. The gene calls are TRBV28 and TRBJ2-1; no clear D. Trimming pared 6 bases from V and 2 bases from J, leaving 23 bases between. The CDR3 is made up of 18 amino acids. Looked up from germline, CDR1 is MDHEN and CDR2 is SYDVKM. The CDR3 loop reads CASSSRWSGRRAYNEQFF. The CDR3 DNA reads TGTGCCAGCAGCTCCAGGTGGTCCGGGCGCCGCGCCTACAATGAGCAGTTCTTC.